This T cell receptor (beta chain) is from a study of cytotoxic CD8 clonotypes in ibrutinib-treated CLL. Study results and caveats: Measured clonality at baseline was greater than in age-matched healthy donors and tracked with circulating CD8+ T-cell counts.

CDR1 and CDR2 (germline): SEHNR, FQNEAQ (reference sequence). This CDR3 is built from 15 residues. The V gene end was trimmed by 5 bases and the J gene end by 4 bases; junction bases not matched to a gene: 7. TCR beta libraries used about 2.2 micrograms of genomic DNA from cryopreserved PBMCs. Libraries were prepared by immunoSEQ multiplex PCR; TCRdb keeps only in-frame clonotypes and omits some of them. The sample yields 95,000 to 100,000 clones, 60% to 80% seen once. Concerning this clone: Its antigen is currently unknown.

The chain has TRBV7-9 and TRBJ1-2; TRBD1 matches at 10 bases. The sample in question was PBMCs, obtained after 12 months of ibrutinib treatment. The sequence was obtained from a human donor with chronic lymphocytic leukemia. The DNA for the CDR3 is TGTGCCAGCAGCCTAACCGGGACAGGGGCCTATGGCTACACCTTC. Translation: CASSLTGTGAYGYTF.